Following are 17 T cell receptor beta chains from one sample sequenced in a study of cytomegalovirus exposure and HLA in healthy donors. The PCR made use of 60 Vbeta and 13 Jbeta primers. Generated by immunoSEQ multiplex PCR, the TCRdb table keeps only in-frame clones and is missing some. The data show 100,000 to 120,000 clones, with over 65% seen just once and roughly 8% held by the top ten. The material sequenced was PBMCs. These TCRs come from a man aged 35 to 55 in good health and CMV-seropositive.

V and J are TRBV14 and TRBJ2-3; TRBD2 matches 9 bases. The V gene end was trimmed by 1 base and the J gene end by 5 bases; junction bases not matched to a gene: 10. The CDR3 runs 17 residues. Germline CDR1 and CDR2: SGHDN and FVKESK. The CDR3 is CASSQGWPGLAGDTQYF. CDR3 in DNA: TGTGCCAGCAGCCAAGGCTGGCCGGGACTAGCAGGAGATACGCAGTATTTT.

This chain's CDR3 is CASSPGQGATTDTQYF. CDR3 nucleotide sequence: TGTGCCAGCTCACCGGGACAGGGGGCCACCACAGATACGCAGTATTTT. The chain couples TRBV18 to TRBJ2-3; TRBD1 matches 12 bases. CDR1 is KGHSH, CDR2 LQKENI, per germline. J lost 2 bases, V lost 3 bases, and 3 bases had no gene match. CDR3 length equals 16 residues.

The chain joins TRBV7-8 to TRBJ1-3; D ambiguous. The germline V gene has CDR1 SGHVS and CDR2 FQNEAQ. V lost 3 bases to trimming and J lost 0 bases, with 6 bases between them. The CDR3 spans 14 residues. As DNA, the CDR3 is TGTGCCAGCAGCTTGAGGAGCTCTGGAAACACCATATATTTT. Amino acid sequence: CASSLRSSGNTIYF.

V is TRBV6-5 and J is TRBJ1-5; weak D call: TRBD1 (5 bases). This CDR3 is built from 14 residues. Germline-derived CDR1 and CDR2 are MNHEY and SVGAGI. V gave up 4 bases and J gave up 6 bases, with 13 bases separating them. CDR3 bases: TGTGCCAGCAGTTCCGAGTCACAGGTTCAGCCCCAGCATTTT. Translation: CASSSESQVQPQHF.

J is TRBJ1-5 and V is TRBV28, with 7 bases fitting TRBD1. Germline assignment: CDR1 MDHEN and CDR2 SYDVKM. With 4 bases clipped from V and 0 bases from J, the junction kept 9 bases outside the gene matches. There are 17 residues in the CDR3. The CDR3 nucleotides are TGTGCCAGCAGTTGGACGACAGGGATCAATAGCAATCAGCCCCAGCATTTT. It codes for CASSWTTGINSNQPQHF. Full variable domain (outside the CDR3, taken from reference TRBV28 and TRBJ1-5): DVKVTQSSRYLVKRTGEKVFLECVQDMDHENMFWYRQDPGLGLRLIYFSYDVKMKEKGDIPEGYSVSREKKERFSLILESASTNQTSMYLCASSWTTGINSNQPQHFGDGTRLSIL.

This clone was detected once. The V gene is TRBV28, the J gene TRBJ1-4, with 7 positions matching TRBD1. Per germline, CDR1 MDHEN and CDR2 SYDVKM. With 6 bases clipped from V and 5 bases from J, the junction kept 0 bases outside the gene matches. The CDR3 totals 12 residues. CDR3: CASRQGNEKLFF. The CDR3 DNA follows: TGTGCCAGCAGACAGGGGAATGAAAAACTGTTTTTT.

The genes are TRBV7-9 and TRBJ2-3, with D unclear. V lost 1 base and J lost 5, with 10 bases in between. This CDR3 has 14 residues. CDR1 and CDR2 from the germline V gene are SEHNR and FQNEAQ (reference sequence). This CDR3 is CASSLGVDGDTQYF. CDR3 nucleotides: TGTGCCAGCAGCTTAGGAGTAGATGGAGATACGCAGTATTTT.

The J gene is TRBJ2-7, the V gene TRBV4-3; D perhaps matches TRBD1 (6 bases). The CDR3 is made up of 14 amino acids. Germline-derived CDR1 and CDR2 are LGHNA and YSLEER. The V and J ends lost 0 bases and 6 bases respectively, with 12 bases between them. Here the CDR3 DNA reads TGCGCCAGCAGCCAAGATCTAGGGGGTCTCGAGCAGTACTTC. Translated: CASSQDLGGLEQYF.

The chain couples TRBV6-1 to TRBJ2-2; D uncertain. Looked up from germline, CDR1 is MNHNS and CDR2 is SASEGT. V shed 1 base and J shed 6 bases, with 6 bases lying between them. This CDR3 is 13 amino acids long. In DNA, the CDR3 is TGTGCCAGCAGTGAAGTTAGCCCCGGGGAGCTGTTTTTT. Its translation is CASSEVSPGELFF.

The V gene is TRBV18, the J gene TRBJ2-3, with TRBD2 identical over 12 bases. This CDR3 region has 15 residues. With V trimmed by 4 bases and J by 6 bases, 5 bases remained unmatched. The V gene's germline CDR1 is KGHSH and CDR2 LQKENI. The CDR3 here is CASSRTSGARDTQYF. The CDR3, as DNA: TGTGCCAGCTCACGGACTAGCGGGGCCCGGGATACGCAGTATTTT.

The chain recombines TRBV19 with TRBJ1-4; the D is unclear. The CDR3 has 15 amino acids. CDR1 is LNHDA, CDR2 SQIVND, per germline (reference sequence). V was shortened by 7 bases and J by 5 bases, with 17 bases between the two germline ends. The CDR3 protein is CASNLNRVSNEKLFF. The CDR3 DNA sequence: TGTGCCAGTAACCTTAACCGGGTTTCGAATGAAAAACTGTTTTTT.

J is TRBJ1-2 and V is TRBV12-1. TRBV12-1 constitutes a pseudogene. The CDR3 is 13 residues long. CDR3 residues: CASRRSELYGYTF. The CDR3 DNA reads as TGTGCCAGCCGGAGGTCGGAGCTTTATGGCTACACCTTC.

This sequence joins TRBV7-2 and TRBJ2-3; 9 positions agree with TRBD2. The CDR3 contains 18 residues. CDR1 and CDR2 (germline): SGHTA, FQGNSA. The trim removed 2 bases at V and 2 bases at J, leaving 11 bases unmatched. The CDR3: CASSLFFASGALTDTQYF. For the CDR3, the DNA is TGTGCCAGCAGCTTATTTTTCGCTAGCGGGGCACTCACAGATACGCAGTATTTT.

The gene calls are TRBV7-2 and TRBJ2-7, with TRBD2 matching over 7 bases. The CDR3 length is 18 residues. Germline loops: CDR1 SGHTA, CDR2 FQGNSA. Trimming took 4 bases from V and 2 from J; bases not matched to a gene: 17. The CDR3 spells CASSSNPPSRELTYEQYF. The CDR3 DNA reads TGTGCCAGCAGCTCTAACCCTCCATCGCGGGAGCTTACCTACGAGCAGTACTTC. Full variable domain (remainder filled in from reference TRBV7-2 and TRBJ2-7): GAGVSQSPSNKVTEKGKDVELRCDPISGHTALYWYRQSLGQGLEFLIYFQGNSAPDKSGLPSDRFSAERTGGSVSTLTIQRTQQEDSAVYLCASSSNPPSRELTYEQYFGPGTRLTVT.

CDR3 nucleotides: TGTGCCAGCATTACCTCAGGGGCCCCCTACGAGCAGTACTTC. This codes for CASITSGAPYEQYF. The chain combines TRBV2 with TRBJ2-7, with D possibly matching TRBD1 (6 bases). V shed 7 bases and J shed 2 bases, with 15 bases lying between them. Germline V gene sequence: CDR1 SNHLY, CDR2 FYNNEI. The CDR3 loop spans 14 amino acids.

V gene TRBV6-1 combines with J gene TRBJ1-2; the D is unclear. CDR3 length: 12 amino acids. The V and J ends lost 7 bases and 4 bases respectively, with 10 bases between them. Germline assignment: CDR1 MNHNS and CDR2 SASEGT. CDR3 sequence (DNA): TGTGCCAGCACAGGTACCAGCTATGGCTACACCTTC. Residues: CASTGTSYGYTF.

The V call is TRBV18, the J call TRBJ1-1; 7 nucleotides line up with TRBD1. Germline V lookup: CDR1 KGHSH, CDR2 LQKENI. The CDR3 is made up of 15 amino acids. The J segment lost 7 bases and the V segment lost 3 bases, leaving 11 bases of the junction unmatched. The CDR3 DNA sequence: TGTGCCAGCTCACCGCCCCCCAGAGGGGGCAATGAAGCTTTCTTT. Its translation is CASSPPPRGGNEAFF. The full variable domain, rest sourced from reference TRBV18 and TRBJ1-1, is NAGVMQNPRHLVRRRGQEARLRCSPMKGHSHVYWYRQLPEEGLKFMVYLQKENIIDESGMPKERFSAEFPKEGPSILRIQQVVRGDSAAYFCASSPPPRGGNEAFFGQGTRLTVV.